This T cell receptor (beta chain) emerged from a study of blood T cell repertoires in COVID-19. Looking at the study overall: Spain, Italy and the United States supplied samples that represented acute and convalescent COVID-19.

V dropped 6 bases and J dropped 15 bases, with 21 bases sitting between them. The CDR3 contains 13 residues. The germline gives CDR1 MNHEY, CDR2 SVGAGI. TCRdb's table, derived via immunoSEQ multiplex PCR, lists solely in-frame clones and lacks some. The sample shows 300,000 or so clones, around 90% of them seen only once. Participant reports of clinical history set cohort assignment. Donors of Cohort 3 who recovered were those that had two negative PCRs, clearance, or symptom resolution. The material sequenced was PBMCs or T cells enriched from blood (not recorded which). The chain employs TRBV6-5 and TRBJ2-1; D is perhaps TRBD1 (6 bases). The TCR originated in a woman in her 30s who had recovered from COVID-19. The CDR3 DNA is TGTGCCAGCAGCCTACGAAGGGACAACTTAGGGTTCTTC. It encodes CASSLRRDNLGFF.